A selection of T cell receptor beta chains follows, all from one sample in a study of T cell repertoires in ileal Crohn's disease. Some clones are missing from TCRdb's copy, which holds only in-frame ones; the method was immunoSEQ multiplex PCR. The repertoire has around 10,000 clones, about 81% of them found once; the top ten carry roughly an eighth. Material: ileal tissue. Receptors were obtained from an adult with Crohn's disease. Each CDR3 is given with its conserved first and last residue. Each record gives: V gene, J gene, clone size, D gene, CDR3 DNA, CDR3 protein. The D gene is left open where the match is weak. Clone size is stated in some rows and not others, as once, few, many or a class when expanded.

>TRBV7-3|TRBJ1-1|medium-sized|NA
TGTGCCAGCAGCGTAGGGGGGGGTATAACTGAAGCTTTCTTT
CASSVGGGITEAFF
>TRBV5-4|TRBJ2-5|medium-sized|TRBD2
TGTGCCAGCAGCTTGGGACTAGCGGGGGATGGCCAGACCCAGTACTTC
CASSLGLAGDGQTQYF
>TRBV6-5|TRBJ1-2|NA|NA
TGTGCCAGCAGTTCTATTTCGGCTAACTATGGCTACACCTTC
CASSSISANYGYTF
>TRBV20-1|TRBJ1-1|few|NA
TGCAGTGCTCCTGACGGCGGTGTAGCTTTCTTT
CSAPDGGVAFF
>TRBV4-3|TRBJ1-1|NA|TRBD1
TGCGCCAGCAGCCCAGACAGGGGGCAAGGTGAAGCTTTCTTT
CASSPDRGQGEAFF
>TRBV19|TRBJ1-3|NA|NA
TGTGCCAGTAAGGGACTCTCTGGAAACACCATATATTTT
CASKGLSGNTIYF
>TRBV7-8|TRBJ1-6|NA|NA
TGTGCCAGCAGCTTACGGGAAAATTCACCCCTCCACTTT
CASSLRENSPLHF
>TRBV5-1|TRBJ1-5|NA|NA
TGCGCCAGCAGCTTGGGACAAAGTAGCAATCAGCCCCAGCATTTT
CASSLGQSSNQPQHF
>TRBV18|TRBJ1-5|NA|NA
TGTGCCAGCTCACCAGGGGCAGATCAGCCCCAGCATTTT
CASSPGADQPQHF
>TRBV6-5|TRBJ1-1|NA|TRBD1
TGTGCCAGCAGTTACTCTCGGACAGGGATAAACACTGAAGCTTTCTTT
CASSYSRTGINTEAFF
>TRBV2|TRBJ1-2|NA|TRBD1
TGTGCCAGCAGTGAATCCAGGGGGCCTGGCTACACCTTC
CASSESRGPGYTF
>TRBV7-2|TRBJ2-7|NA|NA
TGTGCCAGCAGCTCAGGACGGGGTGTCGAGCAGTACTTC
CASSSGRGVEQYF
>TRBV5-1|TRBJ1-1|NA|NA
TGCGCCAGCAGCTTGGCCTTCAACAGACCGAACACTGAAGCTTTCTTT
CASSLAFNRPNTEAFF
>TRBV4-1|TRBJ1-1|NA|NA
TGCGCCAGCAGCCCGAGGGACATTTCGAACACTGAAGCTTTCTTT
CASSPRDISNTEAFF
>TRBV6-5|TRBJ2-3|NA|NA
TGTGCCAGCAGTACGGGGGGCCCCACAGATACGCAGTATTTT
CASSTGGPTDTQYF
>TRBV11-1|TRBJ2-3|few|TRBD1
TGTGCCAGCAGCTTACTCATTGCAGGGGGTTTTGAAAGAACAGATACGCAGTATTTT
CASSLLIAGGFERTDTQYF
>TRBV7-8|TRBJ1-5|NA|TRBD1
TGTGCCAGCAGCTTAGGAGGGGGCGGCAATCAGCCCCAGCATTTT
CASSLGGGGNQPQHF
>TRBV5-1|TRBJ2-5|NA|NA
TGCGCCAGCAGCTTGGGGCCGTATCCTAGCGCGAAGACCCAGTACTTC
CASSLGPYPSAKTQYF
>TRBV6-5|TRBJ2-3|NA|TRBD2
TGTGCCAGCAGTTACACTAGGGGACTAGAAACAGATACGCAGTATTTT
CASSYTRGLETDTQYF
>TRBV27|TRBJ1-4|NA|NA
TGTGCCAGCAGTTTAGGCCCAGAGACTGGGCTGTTTTTT
CASSLGPETGLFF
>TRBV5-6|TRBJ2-3|NA|NA
TGTGCCAGCAGCGGTGGGGGAGGCCCCGATTACAGGCAGTATTTT
CASSGGGGPDYRQYF
>TRBV7-9|TRBJ2-2|NA|NA
TGTGCCAGCAGCTTACGCCAGGAGAACACCGGGGAGCTGTTTTTT
CASSLRQENTGELFF
>TRBV19|TRBJ1-1|few|TRBD1
TGTGCCAGTCGAACCACTTCGACAGGGAAGTACACTGAAGCTTTCTTT
CASRTTSTGKYTEAFF
>TRBV25-1|TRBJ1-6|once|NA
TGTGCCAGCAGTGAATTTAGGAGGGGTTCACCCCTCCACTTT
CASSEFRRGSPLHF
>TRBV5-1|TRBJ2-3|NA|NA
TGCGCCAGCAGCTTGTATGGGGCCCGCACAGATACGCAGTATTTT
CASSLYGARTDTQYF
>TRBV7-9|TRBJ2-1|NA|NA
TGTGCCAGCAGCTTTAGGGGGAGCTCCTACAATGAGCAGTTCTTC
CASSFRGSSYNEQFF